This TCR beta chain was sequenced for a study of long-term antiretroviral therapy in people with HIV. General observations from the study: Pre-ART expanded clones dominated the repertoire at every time point. Narrower CDR3 length ranges marked HIV repertoires relative to controls.

Each contributor possessed a minimum of one pre-ART and a minimum of two post-ART PBMC samples. Every participant with HIV received treatment in the United States. CDR1 MGHRA and CDR2 YSYEKL come from the germline V gene. V was clipped by 10 bases and J by 5 bases, with 11 bases between them. The CDR3 covers 12 residues. Comment on this clone: Its matching antigen is unknown.

A v3.0 immunoSEQ assay was performed at survey level. TCRdb's table, derived via immunoSEQ multiplex PCR, lists solely in-frame clones and lacks some. This table has about 30,000 clones, approximately 85% appearing once. The genes are TRBV4-1 and TRBJ1-4; D may be TRBD1 (5 bases). The receptor was isolated from a man aged 40-49 years with HIV. Specimen: unsorted PBMCs, collected 3 years after starting antiretroviral therapy. The CDR3 sequence: CAIRDGNEKLFF. In DNA, the CDR3 is TGCGCCATCCGGGACGGGAATGAAAAACTGTTTTTT.